One TCR beta chain is described in this entry. Its antigen is as yet unknown. These data originate in a study of persistence of HIV-infected CD4 T cells. This was the immunoSEQ version 4 assay in survey mode. Some clones are missing from TCRdb's copy, which holds only in-frame ones; the method was immunoSEQ multiplex PCR. The data hold fewer than 30,000 clones, with roughly 86% observed a single time. The stimulus was lysate of CMV-infected fibroblasts, 9 to 10 ug/mL. CD40L-negative CD69-negative CD45RO-high memory CD4+ T cells were sorted as populations depleted of antigen-responding cells. Inclusion required CMV-positive serology and CD4+ counts above 400 cells/uL. V shed 1 base and J shed 5 bases, with 13 bases lying between them. CDR3 size: 14 residues. The germline V gene encodes CDR1 SGHRS and CDR2 YFSETQ.

The starting material was CD4+ T cells sorted from PBMCs after approximately 20-hour stimulation, obtained from a patient who received antiretroviral therapy. The TCR was taken from an adult man with HIV who was CMV-seropositive. The chain is built from TRBV5-1 and TRBJ2-7; the D gene is possibly TRBD1 (6 bases). CDR3 amino acids: CASSLQGTSDEQYF. CDR3 in DNA: TGCGCCAGCAGCTTGCAGGGGACGAGCGACGAGCAGTACTTC.